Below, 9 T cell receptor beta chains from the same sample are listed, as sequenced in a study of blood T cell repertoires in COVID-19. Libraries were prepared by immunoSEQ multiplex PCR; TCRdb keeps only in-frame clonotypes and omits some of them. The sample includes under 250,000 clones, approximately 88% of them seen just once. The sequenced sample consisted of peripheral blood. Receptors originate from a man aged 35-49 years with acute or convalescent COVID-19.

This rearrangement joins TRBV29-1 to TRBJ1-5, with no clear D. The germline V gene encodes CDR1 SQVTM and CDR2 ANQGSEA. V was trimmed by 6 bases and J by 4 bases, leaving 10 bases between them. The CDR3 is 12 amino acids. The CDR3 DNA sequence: TGCAGCGTGGGCAGCGAGAATCAGCCCCAGCATTTT. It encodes CSVGSENQPQHF.

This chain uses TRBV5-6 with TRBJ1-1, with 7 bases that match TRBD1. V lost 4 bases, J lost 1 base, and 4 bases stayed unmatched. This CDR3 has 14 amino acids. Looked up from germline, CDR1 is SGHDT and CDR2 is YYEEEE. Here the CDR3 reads CASSVGQPNTEAFF. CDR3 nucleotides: TGTGCCAGCAGCGTGGGACAGCCGAACACTGAAGCTTTCTTT.

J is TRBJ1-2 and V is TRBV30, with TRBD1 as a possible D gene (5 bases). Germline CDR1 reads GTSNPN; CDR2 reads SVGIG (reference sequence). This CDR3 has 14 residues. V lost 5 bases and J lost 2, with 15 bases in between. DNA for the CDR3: TGTGCCTGGGCCGAGGAATGGGGCAACTATGGCTACACCTTC. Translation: CAWAEEWGNYGYTF.

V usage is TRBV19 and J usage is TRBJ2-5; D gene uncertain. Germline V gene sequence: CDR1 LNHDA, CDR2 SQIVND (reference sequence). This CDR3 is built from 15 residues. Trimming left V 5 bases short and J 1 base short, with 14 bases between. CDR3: CASSPRHIVQETQYF. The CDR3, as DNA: TGTGCCAGTAGTCCCAGACATATCGTCCAAGAGACCCAGTACTTC.

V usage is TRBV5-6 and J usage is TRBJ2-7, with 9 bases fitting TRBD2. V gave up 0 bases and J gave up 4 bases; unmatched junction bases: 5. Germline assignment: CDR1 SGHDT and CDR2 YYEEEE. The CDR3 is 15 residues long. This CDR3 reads CASSLVLAGLYEQYF. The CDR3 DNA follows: TGTGCCAGCAGCTTGGTCCTAGCGGGATTGTACGAGCAGTACTTC.

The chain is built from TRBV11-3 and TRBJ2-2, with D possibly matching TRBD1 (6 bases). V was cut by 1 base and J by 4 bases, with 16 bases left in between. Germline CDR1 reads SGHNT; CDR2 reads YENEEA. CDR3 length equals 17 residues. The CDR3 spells CASSLVPGDIITGELFF. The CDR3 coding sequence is TGTGCCAGCAGCTTAGTACCAGGGGACATAATCACCGGGGAGCTGTTTTTT.

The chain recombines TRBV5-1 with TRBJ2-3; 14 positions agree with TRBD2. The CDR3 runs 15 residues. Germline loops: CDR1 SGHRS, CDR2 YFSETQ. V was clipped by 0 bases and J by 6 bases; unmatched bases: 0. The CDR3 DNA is TGCGCCAGCAGCTTGGGACTAGCGGGAGGGGATACGCAGTATTTT. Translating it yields CASSLGLAGGDTQYF.

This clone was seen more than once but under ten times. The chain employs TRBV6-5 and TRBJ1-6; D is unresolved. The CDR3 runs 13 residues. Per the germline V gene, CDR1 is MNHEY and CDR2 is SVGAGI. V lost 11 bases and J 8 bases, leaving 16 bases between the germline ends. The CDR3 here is CAAFQRLDSPLHF. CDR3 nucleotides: TGTGCCGCCTTCCAGCGACTCGATTCACCCCTCCACTTT.

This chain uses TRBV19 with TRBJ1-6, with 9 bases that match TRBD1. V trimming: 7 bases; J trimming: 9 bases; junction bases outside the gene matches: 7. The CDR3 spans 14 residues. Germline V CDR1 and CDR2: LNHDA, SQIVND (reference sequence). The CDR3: CASTGTGFASPLHF. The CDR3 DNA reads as TGTGCCAGTACGGGGACAGGGTTTGCTTCACCCCTCCACTTT.